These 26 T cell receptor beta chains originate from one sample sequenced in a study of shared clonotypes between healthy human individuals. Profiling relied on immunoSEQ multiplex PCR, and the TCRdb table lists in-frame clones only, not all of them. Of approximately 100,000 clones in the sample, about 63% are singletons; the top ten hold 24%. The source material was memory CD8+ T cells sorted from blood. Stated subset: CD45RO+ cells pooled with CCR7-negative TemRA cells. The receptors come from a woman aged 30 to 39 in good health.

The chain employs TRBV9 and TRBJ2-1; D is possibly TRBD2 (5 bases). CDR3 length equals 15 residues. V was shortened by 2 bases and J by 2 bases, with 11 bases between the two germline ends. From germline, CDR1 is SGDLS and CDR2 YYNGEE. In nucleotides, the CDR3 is TGTGCCAGCAGCGTCGGCGGGTCCACCTACAATGAGCAGTTCTTC. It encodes CASSVGGSTYNEQFF.

The CDR3 spells CASSPTSGSFYNEQFF. The CDR3, as DNA: TGTGCCAGCAGTCCTACTAGCGGGAGTTTCTACAATGAGCAGTTCTTC. The chain couples TRBV28 to TRBJ2-1; 11 bases are shared with TRBD2. The CDR3 is made up of 16 amino acids. Unmatched junction bases numbered 6, after V lost 5 bases and J lost 3 bases. Germline-derived CDR1 and CDR2 are MDHEN and SYDVKM. The full variable domain, its missing parts supplied by reference TRBV28 and TRBJ2-1, is DVKVTQSSRYLVKRTGEKVFLECVQDMDHENMFWYRQDPGLGLRLIYFSYDVKMKEKGDIPEGYSVSREKKERFSLILESASTNQTSMYLCASSPTSGSFYNEQFFGPGTRLTVL.

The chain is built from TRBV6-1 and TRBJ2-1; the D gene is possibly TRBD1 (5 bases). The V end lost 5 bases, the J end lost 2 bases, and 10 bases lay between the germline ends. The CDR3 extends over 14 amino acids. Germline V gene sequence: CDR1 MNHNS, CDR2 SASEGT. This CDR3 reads CASSPDSTYNEQFF. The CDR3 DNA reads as TGTGCCAGCAGTCCAGACAGCACCTACAATGAGCAGTTCTTC.

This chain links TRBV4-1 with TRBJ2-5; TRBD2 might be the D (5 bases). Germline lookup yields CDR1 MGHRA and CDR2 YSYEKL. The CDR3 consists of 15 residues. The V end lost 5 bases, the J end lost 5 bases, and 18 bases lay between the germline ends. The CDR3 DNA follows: TGCGCCAGCAGCGCGCGGACTGCGACTGGGGAGACCCAGTACTTC. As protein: CASSARTATGETQYF.

CDR3: CASSKIDSWVNQPQHF. The DNA for the CDR3 is TGTGCCAGCAGCAAAATAGACAGTTGGGTTAATCAGCCCCAGCATTTT. V and J are TRBV5-6 and TRBJ1-5; D may be TRBD1 (5 bases). V gave up 4 bases and J gave up 4 bases, with 18 bases separating them. The CDR3 totals 16 residues. Germline lookup yields CDR1 SGHDT and CDR2 YYEEEE.

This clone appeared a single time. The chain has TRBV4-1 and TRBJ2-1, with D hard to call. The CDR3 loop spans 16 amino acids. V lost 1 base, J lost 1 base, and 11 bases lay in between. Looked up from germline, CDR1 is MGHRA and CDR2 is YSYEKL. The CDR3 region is CASSQVGTASYNEQFF. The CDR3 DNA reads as TGCGCCAGCAGCCAAGTGGGAACGGCTTCCTACAATGAGCAGTTCTTC.

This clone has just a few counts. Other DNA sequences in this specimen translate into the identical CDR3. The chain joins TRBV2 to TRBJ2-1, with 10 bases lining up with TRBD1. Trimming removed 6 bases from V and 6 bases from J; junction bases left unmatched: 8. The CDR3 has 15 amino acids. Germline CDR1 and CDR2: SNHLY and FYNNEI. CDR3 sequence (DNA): TGTGCCAGCAGAGCTGGGACAGGGGCCTCCAATGAGCAGTTCTTC. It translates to CASRAGTGASNEQFF. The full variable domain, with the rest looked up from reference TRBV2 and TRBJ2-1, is EPEVTQTPSHQVTQMGQEVILRCVPISNHLYFYWYRQILGQKVEFLVSFYNNEISEKSEIFDDQFSVERPDGSNFTLKIRSTKLEDSAMYFCASRAGTGASNEQFFGPGTRLTVL.

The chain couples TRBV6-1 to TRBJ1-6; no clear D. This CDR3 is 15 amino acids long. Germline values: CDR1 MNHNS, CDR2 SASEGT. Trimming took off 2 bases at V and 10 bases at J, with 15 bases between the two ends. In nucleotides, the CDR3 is TGTGCCAGCAGTGAACCCGCAGGCCCCAAGTCACCCCTCCACTTT. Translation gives CASSEPAGPKSPLHF.

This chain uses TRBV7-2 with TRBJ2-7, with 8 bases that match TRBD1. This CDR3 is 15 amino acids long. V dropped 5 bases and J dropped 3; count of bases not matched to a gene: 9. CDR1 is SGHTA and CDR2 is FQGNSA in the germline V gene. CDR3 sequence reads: CASSPTAGQGYEQYF. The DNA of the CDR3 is TGTGCCAGCAGCCCAACCGCAGGACAGGGCTACGAGCAGTACTTC.

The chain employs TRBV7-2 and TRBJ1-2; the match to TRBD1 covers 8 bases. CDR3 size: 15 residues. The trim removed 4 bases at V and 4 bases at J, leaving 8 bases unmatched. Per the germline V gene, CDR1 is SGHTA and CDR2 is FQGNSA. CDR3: CASSYQQGGFYGYTF. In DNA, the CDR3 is TGTGCCAGCAGCTACCAACAGGGGGGGTTCTATGGCTACACCTTC.

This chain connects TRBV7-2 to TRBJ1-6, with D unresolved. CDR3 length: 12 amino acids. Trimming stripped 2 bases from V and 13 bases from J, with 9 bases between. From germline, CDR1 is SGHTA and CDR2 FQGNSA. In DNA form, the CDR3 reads TGTGCCAGCAGCTTAATAATGGTCCCCCTCCACTTT. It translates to CASSLIMVPLHF.

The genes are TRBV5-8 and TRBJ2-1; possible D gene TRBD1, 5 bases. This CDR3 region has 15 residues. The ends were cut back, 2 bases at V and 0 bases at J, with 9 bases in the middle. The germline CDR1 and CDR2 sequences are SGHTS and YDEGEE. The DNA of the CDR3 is TGTGCCAGCAGCTTCTTGGACATCTCCTACAATGAGCAGTTCTTC. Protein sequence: CASSFLDISYNEQFF.

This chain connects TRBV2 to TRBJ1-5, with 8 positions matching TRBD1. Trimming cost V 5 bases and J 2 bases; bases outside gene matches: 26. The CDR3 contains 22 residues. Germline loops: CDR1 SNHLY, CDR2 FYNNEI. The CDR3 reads CASSLESARDRRTAAGNQPQHF. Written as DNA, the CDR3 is TGTGCCAGCAGTTTGGAAAGTGCTAGGGACAGGCGAACCGCCGCGGGCAATCAGCCCCAGCATTTT.

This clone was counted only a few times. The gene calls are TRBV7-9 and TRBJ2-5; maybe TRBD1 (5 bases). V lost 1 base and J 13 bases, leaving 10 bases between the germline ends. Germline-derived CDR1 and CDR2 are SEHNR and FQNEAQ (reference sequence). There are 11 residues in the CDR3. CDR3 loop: CASSLEGPPYF. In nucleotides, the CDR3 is TGTGCCAGCAGCTTAGAGGGGCCTCCGTACTTC.

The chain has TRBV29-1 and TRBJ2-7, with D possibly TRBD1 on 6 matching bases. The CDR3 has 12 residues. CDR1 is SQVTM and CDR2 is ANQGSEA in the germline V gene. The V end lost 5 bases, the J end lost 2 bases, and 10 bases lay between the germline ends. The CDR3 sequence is CSVTAGAYEQYF. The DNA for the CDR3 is TGCAGCGTTACGGCAGGGGCCTACGAGCAGTACTTC.

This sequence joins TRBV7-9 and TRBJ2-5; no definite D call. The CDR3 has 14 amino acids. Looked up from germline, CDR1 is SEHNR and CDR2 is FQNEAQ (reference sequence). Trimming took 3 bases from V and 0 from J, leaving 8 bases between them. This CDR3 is CASSFEPNQETQYF. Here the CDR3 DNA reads TGTGCCAGCAGCTTTGAACCCAACCAAGAGACCCAGTACTTC.

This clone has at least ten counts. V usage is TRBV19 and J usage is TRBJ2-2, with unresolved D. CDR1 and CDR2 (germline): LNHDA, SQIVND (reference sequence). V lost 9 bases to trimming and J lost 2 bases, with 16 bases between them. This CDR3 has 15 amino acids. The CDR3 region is CASETLEDNTGELFF. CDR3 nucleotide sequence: TGTGCCAGCGAGACCTTGGAAGACAACACCGGGGAGCTGTTTTTT.

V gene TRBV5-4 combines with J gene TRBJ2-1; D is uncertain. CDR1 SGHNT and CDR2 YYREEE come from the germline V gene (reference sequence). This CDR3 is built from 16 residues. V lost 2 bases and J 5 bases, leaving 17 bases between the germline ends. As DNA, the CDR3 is TGTGCCAGCAGCTTCGATACAGCTGGTGGGCACAATGAGCAGTTCTTC. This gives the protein CASSFDTAGGHNEQFF.

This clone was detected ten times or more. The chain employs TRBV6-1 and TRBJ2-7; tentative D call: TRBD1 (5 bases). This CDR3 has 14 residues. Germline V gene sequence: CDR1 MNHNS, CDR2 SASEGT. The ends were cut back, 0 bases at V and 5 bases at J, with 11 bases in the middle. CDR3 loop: CASSEAEQGNEQYF. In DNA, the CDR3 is TGTGCCAGCAGTGAAGCGGAGCAGGGCAACGAGCAGTACTTC.

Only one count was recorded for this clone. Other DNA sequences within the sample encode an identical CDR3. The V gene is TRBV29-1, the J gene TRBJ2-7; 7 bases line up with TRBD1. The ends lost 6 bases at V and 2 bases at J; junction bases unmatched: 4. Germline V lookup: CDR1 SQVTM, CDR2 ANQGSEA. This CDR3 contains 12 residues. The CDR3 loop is CSVRDSTYEQYF. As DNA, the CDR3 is TGCAGCGTGAGGGACAGTACCTACGAGCAGTACTTC.

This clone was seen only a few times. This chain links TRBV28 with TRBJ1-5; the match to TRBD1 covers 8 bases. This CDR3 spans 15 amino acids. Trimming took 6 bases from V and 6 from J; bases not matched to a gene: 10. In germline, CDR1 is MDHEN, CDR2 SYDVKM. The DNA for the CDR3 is TGTGCCAGCAGCCGAGGACAGGGACGGTCTCAGCCCCAGCATTTT. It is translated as CASSRGQGRSQPQHF.

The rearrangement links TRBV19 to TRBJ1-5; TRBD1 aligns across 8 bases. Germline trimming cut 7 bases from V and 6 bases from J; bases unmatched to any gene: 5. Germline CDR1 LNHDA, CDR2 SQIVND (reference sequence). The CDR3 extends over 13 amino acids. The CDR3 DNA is TGTGCCAGTAACTCGACAGGGGCTCAGCCCCAGCATTTT. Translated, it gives CASNSTGAQPQHF. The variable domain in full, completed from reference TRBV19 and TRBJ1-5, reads DGGITQSPKYLFRKEGQNVTLSCEQNLNHDAMYWYRQDPGQGLRLIYYSQIVNDFQKGDIAEGYSVSREKKESFPLTVTSAQKNPTAFYLCASNSTGAQPQHFGDGTRLSIL.

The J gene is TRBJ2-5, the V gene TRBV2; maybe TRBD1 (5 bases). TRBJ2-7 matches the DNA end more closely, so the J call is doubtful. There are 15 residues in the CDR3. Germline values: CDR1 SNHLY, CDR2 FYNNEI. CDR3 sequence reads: CASSEWSDSSYEQYF. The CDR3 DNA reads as TGTGCCAGCAGTGAATGGTCTGACAGCTCCTACGAGCAGTACTTC.

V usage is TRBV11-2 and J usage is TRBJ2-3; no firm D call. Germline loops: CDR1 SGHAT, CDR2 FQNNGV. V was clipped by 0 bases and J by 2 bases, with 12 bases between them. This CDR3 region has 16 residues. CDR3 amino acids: CASSLEYGVNTDTQYF. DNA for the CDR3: TGTGCCAGCAGCTTAGAGTATGGGGTTAACACAGATACGCAGTATTTT.

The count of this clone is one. The chain's CDR3 is CASSPTGTDYEQYF. CDR3 nucleotide sequence: TGTGCCAGCAGCCCCACAGGAACCGATTACGAGCAGTACTTC. V and J are TRBV6-5 and TRBJ2-7, with D possibly matching TRBD1 (5 bases). The CDR3 runs 14 residues. CDR1 is MNHEY and CDR2 is SVGAGI in the germline V gene. V was pared by 6 bases and J by 4 bases, with 16 bases between.

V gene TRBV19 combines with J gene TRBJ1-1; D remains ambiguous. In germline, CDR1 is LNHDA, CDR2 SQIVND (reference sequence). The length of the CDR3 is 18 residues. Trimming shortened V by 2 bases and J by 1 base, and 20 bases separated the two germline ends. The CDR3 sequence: CASSIFGYRAGGNTEAFF. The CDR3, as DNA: TGTGCCAGTAGTATATTTGGGTATCGTGCGGGCGGGAACACTGAAGCTTTCTTT.